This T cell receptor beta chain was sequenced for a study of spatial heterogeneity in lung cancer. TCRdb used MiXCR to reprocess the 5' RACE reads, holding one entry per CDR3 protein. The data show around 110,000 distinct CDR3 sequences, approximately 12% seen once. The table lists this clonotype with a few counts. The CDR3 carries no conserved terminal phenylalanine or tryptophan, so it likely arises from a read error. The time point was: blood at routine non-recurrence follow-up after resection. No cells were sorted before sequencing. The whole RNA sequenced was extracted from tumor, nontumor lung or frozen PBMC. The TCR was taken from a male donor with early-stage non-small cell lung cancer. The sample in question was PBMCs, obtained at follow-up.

As DNA, the CDR3 is TGTGCCAGCAGCTTAGCCCGGGACAGGGTCGGGGCCCAGTACTCC. It specifies CASSLARDRVGAQYS. The rearrangement links TRBV7-2 to TRBJ2-5, with TRBD1 matching over 9 bases. Trimming took 0 bases from V and 9 from J; bases not matched to a gene: 8. The CDR3 has 15 amino acids. Per germline, CDR1 SGHTA and CDR2 FQGNSA.